This T cell receptor (beta chain) was found in a study of T cell responses to AZD1222 COVID-19 vaccine. It was second doses at about 4 or about 12 weeks that were pooled. In regard to this clone: What it binds is not known.

Study-level findings and limits: Vaccination with two AZD1222 doses was followed by a rise in Spike-specific TCR breadth and depth. Along spike, vaccine-associated CD4 TCRs were found throughout, with dominance at 160-218 and 743-854. Reports say nearly half of spike-specific TCRs go after unmutated variant regions.

The germline V gene encodes CDR1 SGHDT and CDR2 YYEEEE. There are 15 residues in the CDR3. Trimming cost V 4 bases and J 8 bases, with 18 bases left between them. Some clones are missing from TCRdb's copy, which holds only in-frame ones; the method was immunoSEQ multiplex PCR. The table records over 60,000 clones, over 70% of them present only once. Material: peripheral blood, obtained 28 days after the second AZD1222 dose. This sequence was found in an adult who received the AZD1222 COVID-19 vaccine. The chain joins TRBV5-6 to TRBJ1-4; tentative D call: TRBD1 (5 bases). This CDR3 is CASSVSWGGEEKLFF. DNA for the CDR3: TGTGCCAGCAGCGTCAGTTGGGGGGGAGAAGAAAAACTGTTTTTT.